The next 20 T cell receptor beta chains were all read from a single sample in a study of OX40 agonist ivuxolimab in advanced cancers. Libraries were prepared by immunoSEQ multiplex PCR; TCRdb keeps only in-frame clonotypes and omits some of them. The data hold tens of thousands of clones, with 83% observed a single time. The source material was CD4+ or CD8+ T cells sorted from blood, sampled in a trial of the OX40 agonist ivuxolimab. Receptors were obtained from an adult with an advanced solid tumor such as melanoma, head and neck, liver or kidney cancer.

J is TRBJ2-5 and V is TRBV5-1, with no clear D. The germline gives CDR1 SGHRS, CDR2 YFSETQ. The V end was cut by 0 bases, the J end by 5 bases, with 11 bases between. The CDR3 contains 14 residues. CDR3 nucleotides: TGCGCCAGCAGCTTGGAAGGCCGGCGTGAGACCCAGTACTTC. It specifies CASSLEGRRETQYF.

CDR3: CASLDGRITGELFF. CDR3 nucleotides: TGTGCCAGCCTGGACGGGAGGATTACCGGGGAGCTGTTTTTT. The chain recombines TRBV2 with TRBJ2-2; 7 positions agree with TRBD2. Germline V gene lookup returns CDR1 SNHLY and CDR2 FYNNEI. J lost 5 bases, V lost 8 bases, and 8 bases had no gene match. The CDR3 is made up of 14 amino acids. Full variable domain (outside the CDR3, taken from reference TRBV2 and TRBJ2-2): EPEVTQTPSHQVTQMGQEVILRCVPISNHLYFYWYRQILGQKVEFLVSFYNNEISEKSEIFDDQFSVERPDGSNFTLKIRSTKLEDSAMYFCASLDGRITGELFFGEGSRLTVL.

The chain is built from TRBV20-1 and TRBJ2-3; the match to TRBD2 covers 7 bases. Germline assignment: CDR1 DFQATT and CDR2 SNEGSKA (reference sequence). This CDR3 comprises 11 residues. The CDR3 spells CGTSGTDTQYF. The CDR3 DNA sequence: TGCGGTACTAGCGGCACAGATACGCAGTATTTT.

The chain links TRBV7-9 to TRBJ2-1; TRBD2 matches 11 bases. V dropped 5 bases and J dropped 5; count of bases not matched to a gene: 2. The CDR3 spans 14 residues. Germline CDR1 is SEHNR and CDR2 is FQNEAQ (reference sequence). The chain's CDR3 is CASSLGLADNEQFF. CDR3 sequence (DNA): TGTGCCAGCAGCCTGGGACTAGCGGACAATGAGCAGTTCTTC.

This chain connects TRBV27 to TRBJ1-4; TRBD1 matches 10 bases. Germline V gene sequence: CDR1 MNHEY, CDR2 SMNVEV (reference sequence). V trimming: 6 bases; J trimming: 0 bases; junction bases outside the gene matches: 4. This CDR3 comprises 16 residues. The CDR3 nucleotides read TGTGCCAGCAGCCGGGACAGGGGAACAACTAATGAAAAACTGTTTTTT. Translated, it gives CASSRDRGTTNEKLFF.

The chain joins TRBV18 to TRBJ2-2; D tentatively reads TRBD1 or TRBD2 (7 bases each). The CDR3 covers 17 residues. Per germline, CDR1 KGHSH and CDR2 LQKENI. V was trimmed by 2 bases and J by 1 base, leaving 14 bases between them. The CDR3 sequence is CASSPKGASGNTGELFF. The CDR3 DNA reads TGTGCCAGCTCACCAAAGGGGGCTAGCGGGAACACCGGGGAGCTGTTTTTT. Full variable domain (missing parts from reference TRBV18 and TRBJ2-2): NAGVMQNPRHLVRRRGQEARLRCSPMKGHSHVYWYRQLPEEGLKFMVYLQKENIIDESGMPKERFSAEFPKEGPSILRIQQVVRGDSAAYFCASSPKGASGNTGELFFGEGSRLTVL.

This chain joins TRBV25-1 and TRBJ1-1; tentative D call: TRBD1 (5 bases). Per germline, CDR1 MGHDK and CDR2 SYGVNS. The CDR3 length is 14 residues. Trimming took off 5 bases at V and 4 bases at J, with 14 bases between the two ends. In DNA form, the CDR3 reads TGTGCCAGCAGTCTTCGGGGTAGGGGCACTGAAGCTTTCTTT. Amino acids: CASSLRGRGTEAFF.

Comment on this clone: Other DNA sequences in this sample translate to the same CDR3. The chain recombines TRBV18 with TRBJ1-5; D uncertain. Trimming took 2 bases from V and 0 from J, leaving 5 bases between them. Germline loops: CDR1 KGHSH, CDR2 LQKENI. The CDR3 sequence is 14 residues long. The CDR3 DNA is TGTGCCAGCTCACCAGGTAATAGCAATCAGCCCCAGCATTTT. This codes for CASSPGNSNQPQHF.

This clone was counted between two and nine times. The chain joins TRBV7-2 to TRBJ2-7; 10 nucleotides align to TRBD2. The CDR3 has 16 residues. In germline, CDR1 is SGHTA, CDR2 FQGNSA. The ends lost 5 bases at V and 3 bases at J; junction bases unmatched: 10. The DNA for the CDR3 is TGTGCCAGCAGCCATTCTAGCGGGAGATTAAACTACGAGCAGTACTTC. Residues: CASSHSSGRLNYEQYF.

This clone was detected only a few times. The V and J genes are TRBV9 and TRBJ1-2; D ambiguous. The CDR3 extends over 13 amino acids. Trimming cost V 2 bases and J 5 bases, with 10 bases left between them. CDR1 is SGDLS, CDR2 YYNGEE, per germline. The CDR3 DNA sequence: TGTGCCAGCAGCGTGGAAGTAGGATATGGCTACACCTTC. It encodes CASSVEVGYGYTF.

In this sample, this clone turned up a few times. Here the CDR3 DNA reads TGTGCCAGCAGCTTAGTGGGCAGACGCACTGAAGCTTTCTTT. Translation: CASSLVGRRTEAFF. This sequence joins TRBV7-2 and TRBJ1-1; D not resolved. V lost 1 base, J lost 4 bases, and 10 bases lay in between. CDR1 and CDR2 from the germline V gene are SGHTA and FQGNSA. The CDR3 consists of 14 residues.

This chain uses TRBV7-7 with TRBJ2-5, with D maybe TRBD2 (6 bases). Germline V CDR1 and CDR2: SSHAT, FNYEAQ (reference sequence). Trimming took off 5 bases at V and 1 base at J, with 14 bases between the two ends. CDR3 length equals 15 residues. Here the CDR3 reads CASSPAGTSQETQYF. The CDR3 DNA is TGTGCCAGCAGCCCGGCCGGGACTTCCCAAGAGACCCAGTACTTC.

The genes are TRBV5-6 and TRBJ1-1; no reliable D call. Germline V gives CDR1 SGHDT, CDR2 YYEEEE. V lost 0 bases and J lost 8, with 11 bases in between. The CDR3 sequence is 13 residues long. The CDR3 loop is CASSLGQRREAFF. The CDR3 DNA follows: TGTGCCAGCAGCTTGGGCCAAAGGAGGGAAGCTTTCTTT.

The genes are TRBV10-1 and TRBJ2-3, with 9 nucleotides matching TRBD2. Germline V gene lookup returns CDR1 WNHNN and CDR2 SYGVQD (reference sequence). The CDR3 is 14 residues long. V was clipped by 6 bases and J by 4 bases; unmatched bases: 5. CDR3 protein: CASSVLAGADTQYF. For the CDR3, the DNA is TGCGCCAGCAGCGTACTAGCGGGCGCAGATACGCAGTATTTT.

This clone is labeled as medium-sized. The chain couples TRBV27 to TRBJ2-7; 8 nucleotides agree with TRBD1. The CDR3 has 16 residues. V was clipped by 0 bases and J by 6 bases; unmatched bases: 10. Germline V gene lookup returns CDR1 MNHEY and CDR2 SMNVEV (reference sequence). The CDR3 loop is CASSLSSGQAVSEQYF. The CDR3 DNA is TGTGCCAGCAGTTTATCCTCGGGACAGGCCGTTTCCGAGCAGTACTTC.

This clone occurred a few times. This CDR3 reads CASSDPTGGFTGELFF. CDR3 bases: TGTGCCAGCAGTGATCCGACAGGGGGCTTTACCGGGGAGCTGTTTTTT. The chain joins TRBV6-1 to TRBJ2-2, with 10 bases aligning to TRBD1. With 3 bases clipped from V and 5 bases from J, the junction kept 6 bases outside the gene matches. The V gene's germline CDR1 is MNHNS and CDR2 SASEGT. The CDR3 consists of 16 residues.

The chain employs TRBV10-3 and TRBJ2-3; D is possibly TRBD1 (5 bases). Trimming cost V 5 bases and J 4 bases, with 7 bases left between them. This CDR3 comprises 12 residues. CDR1 is ENHRY and CDR2 is SYGVKD in the germline V gene. CDR3 DNA sequence: TGTGCCATCAGTTCAGGGCCAGATACGCAGTATTTT. The encoded protein is CAISSGPDTQYF.

V gene TRBV5-6 combines with J gene TRBJ1-3, with a tentative D call TRBD1 (6 bases). The germline V gene has CDR1 SGHDT and CDR2 YYEEEE. The CDR3 covers 16 residues. V lost 4 bases and J 3 bases, leaving 17 bases between the germline ends. The CDR3 here is CASSPQGTNFGNTIYF. In DNA, the CDR3 is TGTGCCAGCAGCCCCCAGGGGACTAACTTTGGAAACACCATATATTTT.

This clone appeared a few times. The gene calls are TRBV10-2 and TRBJ2-7; the match to TRBD2 covers 14 bases. V lost 5 bases to trimming and J lost 5 bases; unmatched junction nucleotides: 14. This CDR3 is built from 18 residues. Germline CDR1 reads WSHSY; CDR2 reads SAAADI. The CDR3 region has the DNA TGCGCCAGCAGTTCGCGATCCGGGACTAGCGGGAGAGGACACGAGCAGTACTTC. This gives the protein CASSSRSGTSGRGHEQYF.

The chain joins TRBV25-1 to TRBJ2-1; the match to TRBD2 covers 7 bases. CDR1 and CDR2 (germline): MGHDK, SYGVNS. The CDR3 consists of 17 residues. V gave up 1 base and J gave up 0 bases; unmatched junction bases: 6. The CDR3 DNA reads TGTGCCAGCAGTGAATTTGGCGGGAGTCACTCCTACAATGAGCAGTTCTTC. It is translated as CASSEFGGSHSYNEQFF.